The 30 T cell receptor beta chains reported below all come from one sample, sequenced in a study of beta chain features in type 1 diabetes. TCRB transcripts that were expressed got sequenced, as all of the isolated RNA had been reverse transcribed. Using immunoSEQ multiplex PCR, the repertoire was profiled, and TCRdb retains in-frame clones only, with some absent. The table records approximately 37,000 clones, roughly 64% of them present only once. The sample taken for sequencing was Tregs from blood. The receptor set was obtained from a woman aged 30 to 39 in good health.

V gene TRBV4-3 combines with J gene TRBJ2-5; possibly TRBD2 for D (7 bases). V was pared by 1 base and J by 4 bases, with 16 bases between. Looked up from germline, CDR1 is LGHNA and CDR2 is YSLEER. The CDR3 spans 16 residues. CDR3 sequence: CASSQGAGARVETQYF. CDR3 bases: TGCGCCAGCAGCCAAGGGGCGGGGGCGCGAGTAGAGACCCAGTACTTC.

This chain connects TRBV4-1 to TRBJ2-7; 9 bases map to TRBD2. The V and J ends lost 0 bases and 7 bases, in that order; junction bases with no gene match: 13. The CDR3 sequence is 17 residues long. Germline V gene data show CDR1 as MGHRA and CDR2 as YSYEKL. The CDR3 region has the DNA TGCGCCAGCAGCCAAGAACCTAGCGGGGCTGGTATAGGTGAGCAGTACTTC. Amino acid sequence: CASSQEPSGAGIGEQYF.

The chain joins TRBV5-6 to TRBJ2-1; 10 bases line up with TRBD2. Per germline, CDR1 SGHDT and CDR2 YYEEEE. The CDR3 consists of 16 residues. The V gene end was trimmed by 2 bases and the J gene end by 10 bases; junction bases not matched to a gene: 12. The CDR3 sequence is CASSLGFLAGVQEQFF. The CDR3 bases are TGTGCCAGCAGCTTAGGGTTTCTAGCGGGAGTTCAAGAGCAGTTCTTC.

The chain recombines TRBV6-5 with TRBJ2-2; D not certain. V lost 5 bases and J lost 7, with 14 bases in between. Germline CDR1 and CDR2: MNHEY and SVGAGI. The CDR3 extends over 14 amino acids. The CDR3 loop reads CASSTRPAIGELFF. CDR3 sequence (DNA): TGTGCCAGCAGTACCCGACCAGCGATCGGGGAGCTGTTTTTT.

This chain joins TRBV7-9 and TRBJ2-3, with 10 bases aligning to TRBD1. Per the germline V gene, CDR1 is SEHNR and CDR2 is FQNEAQ (reference sequence). Trimming removed 5 bases from V and 1 base from J; junction bases left unmatched: 12. The CDR3 runs 18 residues. Here the CDR3 reads CASSRPGTGVSGTDTQYF. The DNA for the CDR3 is TGTGCCAGCAGCCGCCCCGGGACAGGGGTTTCAGGCACAGATACGCAGTATTTT.

The chain joins TRBV30 to TRBJ2-7; weak D call: TRBD2 (6 bases). The germline V gene has CDR1 GTSNPN and CDR2 SVGIG (reference sequence). The CDR3 contains 12 residues. The V gene lost 5 bases and the J gene lost 0 bases, with 8 bases spanning the gap. CDR3 coding DNA: TGTGCCTGGGCGGGATCCTCCTACGAGCAGTACTTC. Its protein product is CAWAGSSYEQYF.

This clone was seen a few times. As DNA, the CDR3 is TGCGCCAGCAGCCGATCGTCACTAGCGCGCACAGATACGCAGTATTTT. Its translation is CASSRSSLARTDTQYF. The gene calls are TRBV5-1 and TRBJ2-3, with 7 bases aligning to TRBD2. Losses at the gene ends were 4 bases for V and 1 base for J; bases not matched to a gene: 9. Germline V gene lookup returns CDR1 SGHRS and CDR2 YFSETQ. The CDR3 is made up of 16 amino acids.

The chain uses TRBV11-3 and TRBJ2-3; 14 bases map to TRBD2. The CDR3 runs to 17 residues. V gave up 5 bases and J gave up 0 bases; unmatched junction bases: 4. Germline CDR1 reads SGHNT; CDR2 reads YENEEA. The CDR3 DNA sequence: TGTGCCAGCAGCCTCGGGACTAGCGGGGGTAGCACAGATACGCAGTATTTT. It yields the protein CASSLGTSGGSTDTQYF.

The rearrangement links TRBV7-3 to TRBJ2-2; D ambiguous. Trimming left V 6 bases short and J 0 bases short, with 8 bases between. This CDR3 is built from 14 residues. Germline V lookup: CDR1 SGHTA, CDR2 FQGTGA. This chain's CDR3 is CASRKEPNTGELFF. DNA of the CDR3: TGTGCCAGCAGGAAGGAGCCGAACACCGGGGAGCTGTTTTTT.

This clone appeared a few times. This chain uses TRBV28 with TRBJ1-2; D may be TRBD1 (5 bases). This CDR3 comprises 13 residues. Looked up from germline, CDR1 is MDHEN and CDR2 is SYDVKM. The V end was cut by 6 bases, the J end by 7 bases, with 15 bases between. The DNA for the CDR3 is TGTGCCAGCAGCACCGGGGGGAAGGTTGGCTACACCTTC. Residues: CASSTGGKVGYTF.

V and J are TRBV7-9 and TRBJ2-1, with a tentative D call TRBD2 (6 bases). The CDR3 is 17 amino acids. V was trimmed by 3 bases and J by 7 bases, leaving 22 bases between them. Germline V gives CDR1 SEHNR, CDR2 FQNEAQ (reference sequence). CDR3 in DNA: TGTGCCAGCAGCTTTTCCAACGAACTAGCCTTTGCTAATGAGCAGTTCTTC. Translated: CASSFSNELAFANEQFF.

This clone has just a few counts. The rearrangement joins TRBV5-1 to TRBJ2-7; the match to TRBD2 covers 12 bases. This CDR3 spans 16 amino acids. J lost 5 bases, V lost 4 bases, and 10 bases had no gene match. The germline V gene encodes CDR1 SGHRS and CDR2 YFSETQ. CDR3 bases: TGCGCCAGCAGCAATCTGCAGACTAGCGGGAGCAACGAGCAGTACTTC. Amino acids: CASSNLQTSGSNEQYF.

This rearrangement joins TRBV19 to TRBJ2-1; TRBD2 matches at 8 bases. The CDR3 is 14 amino acids. The germline gives CDR1 LNHDA, CDR2 SQIVND (reference sequence). The junction had 8 bases not matched to a gene; V was cut back by 6 bases and J by 7 bases. CDR3 residues: CASRTQRERNEQFF. DNA of the CDR3: TGTGCCAGTAGAACCCAGCGGGAGAGGAATGAGCAGTTCTTC.

The chain recombines TRBV29-1 with TRBJ2-7; 13 nucleotides line up with TRBD2. V lost 1 base, J lost 6 bases, and 6 bases stayed unmatched. Germline V gene sequence: CDR1 SQVTM, CDR2 ANQGSEA. The CDR3 is 15 residues long. The CDR3 protein is CSVEARLAGGSEQYF. Written as DNA, the CDR3 is TGCAGCGTTGAAGCCCGACTAGCGGGAGGAAGCGAGCAGTACTTC.

The rearrangement joins TRBV19 to TRBJ1-2; 7 positions match TRBD1. The CDR3 totals 13 residues. The germline V gene has CDR1 LNHDA and CDR2 SQIVND (reference sequence). V was pared by 8 bases and J by 8 bases, with 11 bases of the junction left unmatched. CDR3 nucleotide sequence: TGTGCCAGTGGTTACAGGACAGGCGGAGGCTACACCTTC. Encoded protein: CASGYRTGGGYTF. The full variable domain, its missing parts supplied by reference TRBV19 and TRBJ1-2, is DGGITQSPKYLFRKEGQNVTLSCEQNLNHDAMYWYRQDPGQGLRLIYYSQIVNDFQKGDIAEGYSVSREKKESFPLTVTSAQKNPTAFYLCASGYRTGGGYTFGSGTRLTVV.

This clone occurred a few times. The V and J genes are TRBV6-5 and TRBJ1-1; 7 positions agree with TRBD1. The junction had 6 bases not matched to a gene; V was cut back by 1 base and J by 1 base. The CDR3 has 16 residues. Germline CDR1 MNHEY, CDR2 SVGAGI. CDR3 in amino acids: CASSYYMGQRNTEAFF. The CDR3 bases are TGTGCCAGCAGTTACTACATGGGACAGCGGAACACTGAAGCTTTCTTT.

This clone has a handful of counts. The chain uses TRBV7-2 and TRBJ2-5; TRBD2 agrees at 7 bases. The DNA end is a closer match to TRBJ2-7, so the J assignment may be wrong. Germline V gene sequence: CDR1 SGHTA, CDR2 FQGNSA. This CDR3 spans 15 amino acids. CDR3 nucleotides: TGTGCCAGCACCAAGGGGCGGGGGTACTCCTACGAGCAGTACTTC. Translating gives CASTKGRGYSYEQYF.

The rearrangement uses TRBV28 and TRBJ2-7, with TRBD2 matching over 8 bases. The length of the CDR3 is 16 residues. Germline trimming cut 5 bases from V and 4 bases from J; bases unmatched to any gene: 13. Germline V gives CDR1 MDHEN, CDR2 SYDVKM. In DNA, the CDR3 is TGTGCCAGCAGTCCATCCTATAGCGGGAAGGGGTACGAGCAGTACTTC. Protein product: CASSPSYSGKGYEQYF.

This clone was detected only a few times. This chain connects TRBV10-3 to TRBJ2-1, with 10 bases lining up with TRBD2. Germline CDR1 ENHRY, CDR2 SYGVKD. The CDR3 spans 13 residues. After removal of 7 bases from V and 3 bases from J, the junction contained 0 bases not matched to a gene. The CDR3 nucleotides are TGTGCCATCACTAGCGGGAGCTACAATGAGCAGTTCTTC. Translated: CAITSGSYNEQFF.

The J gene is TRBJ1-5, the V gene TRBV5-6; D is ambiguous. The V and J ends lost 4 bases and 3 bases respectively, with 17 bases between them. The CDR3 contains 16 residues. The germline V gene encodes CDR1 SGHDT and CDR2 YYEEEE. CDR3 nucleotides: TGTGCCAGCAGCCATGCCGGAACTAGAGTCAATCAGCCCCAGCATTTT. Protein product: CASSHAGTRVNQPQHF.

This chain links TRBV18 with TRBJ1-4, with D possibly being TRBD1 (6 bases). The CDR3 consists of 14 residues. V lost 3 bases, J lost 8 bases, and 13 bases lay in between. Germline CDR1 and CDR2: KGHSH and LQKENI. CDR3 amino acids: CASSPVQGYEKLFF. The CDR3 DNA reads TGTGCCAGCTCACCGGTCCAGGGGTACGAAAAACTGTTTTTT.

For this clone: Likely a read error: the CDR3 ends without its conserved phenylalanine or tryptophan. The DNA is left out, because the CDR3 cannot be placed on it with certainty; the CDR3 is given as TCRdb lists it. V is TRBV21-1 and J is TRBJ2-7; the table's TRBD2 call for D was not verified on the DNA. TRBV21-1 corresponds to a pseudogene. Both ends counted, the CDR3 spans 9 residues. CDR3 sequence reads: CASSKARPY.

The V gene is TRBV6-1, the J gene TRBJ2-7, with D maybe TRBD2 (5 bases). Looked up from germline, CDR1 is MNHNS and CDR2 is SASEGT. V lost 7 bases, J lost 2 bases, and 18 bases lay in between. The CDR3 covers 15 residues. CDR3 loop: CASNLERRGAYEQYF. The CDR3 DNA reads as TGTGCCAGCAATTTGGAGCGGAGAGGCGCCTACGAGCAGTACTTC.

This clone was seen a few times. For the CDR3, the DNA is TGTGCCAGCAGTTTACCTCCTTTCCTAGCGGGAGCGGAAGAGACCCAGTACTTC. Its translation is CASSLPPFLAGAEETQYF. This rearrangement joins TRBV28 to TRBJ2-5, with 10 bases aligning to TRBD2. This CDR3 spans 18 amino acids. The ends lost 2 bases at V and 3 bases at J; junction bases unmatched: 12. Per the germline V gene, CDR1 is MDHEN and CDR2 is SYDVKM.

The rearrangement joins TRBV19 to TRBJ2-3; possibly TRBD2 for D (5 bases). CDR3 length: 16 residues. V lost 2 bases, J lost 14 bases, and 26 bases lay in between. From germline, CDR1 is LNHDA and CDR2 SQIVND (reference sequence). CDR3 sequence: CASSISLRALGEVRYF. The CDR3 coding sequence is TGTGCCAGTAGTATAAGTCTTCGTGCCCTCGGGGAAGTTCGGTATTTT.

CDR3 in DNA: TGTGCCAGCAGCCCAGTCTGGTTTGAGCAGTTCTTC. This translates into CASSPVWFEQFF. The chain joins TRBV6-5 to TRBJ2-1; no reliable D call. Germline CDR1 and CDR2: MNHEY and SVGAGI. V lost 6 bases and J lost 9, with 12 bases in between. The CDR3 is made up of 12 amino acids.

The J gene is TRBJ2-7, the V gene TRBV6-1; D call uncertain. Germline lookup yields CDR1 MNHNS and CDR2 SASEGT. The ends were cut back, 6 bases at V and 6 bases at J, with 9 bases in the middle. The length of the CDR3 is 11 residues. The CDR3: CASSFEVEQYF. The DNA of the CDR3 is TGTGCCAGCAGCTTTGAGGTCGAGCAGTACTTC.

The rearrangement joins TRBV30 to TRBJ2-1; TRBD2 agrees at 14 bases. V dropped 1 base and J dropped 6; count of bases not matched to a gene: 20. Germline CDR1 and CDR2: GTSNPN and SVGIG (reference sequence). This CDR3 is built from 21 residues. In nucleotides, the CDR3 is TGTGCCTGGAGTGCCCCCACGGGACTAGCGGGAGTCGAGCGACTACGCAATGAGCAGTTCTTC. This gives the protein CAWSAPTGLAGVERLRNEQFF.

The V call is TRBV5-1, the J call TRBJ2-4; D not certain. Trimming removed 0 bases at V and 3 bases at J, with 7 bases between. The germline CDR1 and CDR2 sequences are SGHRS and YFSETQ. The CDR3 spans 14 residues. Here the CDR3 DNA reads TGCGCCAGCAGCTTGGACGGAGTCAAAAACATTCAGTACTTC. As protein: CASSLDGVKNIQYF.

This clone has a handful of counts. This chain connects TRBV18 to TRBJ2-3; D uncertain. CDR3 size: 13 residues. Germline V CDR1 and CDR2: KGHSH, LQKENI. V was shortened by 5 bases and J by 4 bases, with 10 bases between the two germline ends. The CDR3 DNA reads TGTGCCAGCTCAATTTACTCCGCAGATACGCAGTATTTT. Translated, it gives CASSIYSADTQYF.